This T cell receptor beta chain stems from a study of regulatory T cells in long-lasting Graves disease. Building the TCR beta libraries relied on iRepertoire HTBI primers, and CDR3 regions underwent Arm-PCR. TCRdb ran MiXCR on the multiplex PCR reads and lists one entry per CDR3 protein. This table has a few hundred thousand distinct CDR3 sequences, approximately 13% appearing once. Many counts were recorded for this clonotype. Germline-derived CDR1 and CDR2 are SGHTA and FQGNSA. The CDR3 length is 11 residues. V lost 5 bases, J lost 4 bases, and 5 bases lay in between. Time point specified: newly diagnosed GD, antithyroid drugs for less than 3 months. There was RNA extracted from PBMCs, and the TCR library was made from it. The data were also submitted as part of a second study, on T cells in Graves' hyperthyroidism and ophthalmopathy. That source notes: With a duration under 2 months, the hyperthyroidism was newly diagnosed in patients aged 18 to 65. The diagnostic basis comprised clinical symptoms, serum thyroxine and TRAb, thyroid ultrasound and orbital computed tomography. In blood, most of the thyroid clonotypes expanded above 0.001 were also present. A median around 6 months before onset, the model predicted ophthalmopathy.

This TCR was recovered from a man aged 25 to 45 with Graves disease. This rearrangement joins TRBV7-2 to TRBJ1-1; no clear D. The sample in question was peripheral blood mononuclear cells (PBMCs), obtained at new diagnosis, from a patient treated with antithyroid drugs. The CDR3 DNA follows: TGTGCCAGCAGCCAGCTCACTGAAGCTTTCTTT. As protein: CASSQLTEAFF.